These 7 T cell receptor beta chains share one sample of origin, sequenced in a study of control samples from healthy donors and cancer patients. Assay used: immunoSEQ multiplex PCR; TCRdb lists only in-frame clones, some missing. The sample holds 70,000 to 85,000 clones, around 80% seen once. What was sequenced was PBMCs. These receptors all stem from a man in his fifties or sixties with head and neck cancer.

The gene calls are TRBV2 and TRBJ1-5, with 7 positions matching TRBD1. The V segment lost 4 bases and the J segment 7 bases; nucleotides outside the gene matches: 4. The CDR3 is 13 amino acids. CDR1 is SNHLY, CDR2 FYNNEI, per germline. The CDR3 loop reads CASSARGMQPQHF. In DNA form, the CDR3 reads TGTGCCAGCAGTGCCAGGGGGATGCAGCCCCAGCATTTT.

J is TRBJ2-5 and V is TRBV14; 7 bases are a match to TRBD1. Germline assignment: CDR1 SGHDN and CDR2 FVKESK. V shed 4 bases, J shed 1 base, and the junction held 6 bases outside the gene matches. The CDR3 spans 15 residues. The CDR3 DNA reads as TGTGCCAGCAGCCCCTGGACAGGAATCCAAGAGACCCAGTACTTC. This encodes CASSPWTGIQETQYF.

Concerning this clone: This specimen includes other DNA sequences encoding the same CDR3. The chain recombines TRBV3-1 (or the pseudogene TRBV3-2) with TRBJ1-5; no clear D. CDR3 length: 13 residues. V was pared by 0 bases and J by 4 bases, with 4 bases between. Germline CDR1 is LGHDT and CDR2 is YNNKEL (reference sequence). As DNA, the CDR3 is TGTGCCAGCAGCCAAGACTTAAATCAGCCCCAGCATTTT. Residues: CASSQDLNQPQHF.

The CDR3 protein is CASSQVTPGGSSGNTIYF. The CDR3, as DNA: TGCGCCAGCAGCCAAGTTACACCAGGAGGAAGCTCTGGAAACACCATATATTTT. The chain carries TRBV4-1 and TRBJ1-3; D remains ambiguous. V shed 1 base and J shed 0 bases, with 16 bases lying between them. The CDR3 totals 18 residues. Germline V lookup: CDR1 MGHRA, CDR2 YSYEKL.

The rearrangement links TRBV5-1 to TRBJ2-7, with D possibly TRBD1 on 5 matching bases. This CDR3 comprises 12 residues. Germline CDR1 reads SGHRS; CDR2 reads YFSETQ. Trimming left V 4 bases short and J 4 bases short, with 9 bases between. DNA for the CDR3: TGCGCCAGCAGCAAAAGGGGTTACGAGCAGTACTTC. Protein sequence: CASSKRGYEQYF. The variable domain in full, completed from reference TRBV5-1 and TRBJ2-7, reads KAGVTQTPRYLIKTRGQQVTLSCSPISGHRSVSWYQQTPGQGLQFLFEYFSETQRNKGNFPGRFSGRQFSNSRSEMNVSTLELGDSALYLCASSKRGYEQYFGPGTRLTVT.

This chain connects TRBV29-1 to TRBJ2-3, with 11 bases fitting TRBD2. After removal of 3 bases from V and 6 bases from J, the junction contained 11 bases not matched to a gene. The CDR3 contains 16 residues. Germline V gene lookup returns CDR1 SQVTM and CDR2 ANQGSEA. Written as DNA, the CDR3 is TGCAGCGTTGAGGGGTCACTAGCGGGAGCAAGGGATACGCAGTATTTT. Translation: CSVEGSLAGARDTQYF.

This clone was counted only a few times. This rearrangement joins TRBV28 to TRBJ1-1; D unclear. Trimming cost V 8 bases and J 3 bases, with 13 bases left between them. This CDR3 region has 13 residues. Germline CDR1 is MDHEN and CDR2 is SYDVKM. CDR3 residues: CASLNEGYTEAFF. CDR3 DNA: TGTGCCAGCCTAAACGAGGGTTACACTGAAGCTTTCTTT.